The rows below give T cell receptor beta chains drawn from one sample of a study of T cell responses to AZD1222 COVID-19 vaccine. Clones were sequenced by immunoSEQ multiplex PCR, and TCRdb holds only the in-frame ones, with some missing. The profile shows fewer than 200,000 clones, about nine tenths of them singletons. This specimen was peripheral blood, taken 28 days after the second AZD1222 dose. The receptors stem from an adult who received the AZD1222 COVID-19 vaccine. Both conserved end residues are part of each CDR3.

>TRBJ2-2|TRBV5-1
CASSSSGLSNTGELFF
>TRBJ2-1|TRBV9
CASSVGLAGHNEQFF
>TRBJ1-2|TRBV4-1
CASSQDRQTNYGYTF
>TRBJ1-5|TRBV27
CASSTRGNQPQHF
>TRBJ2-1|TRBV3-1/TRBV3-2
CASSRDRLRSNEQFF
>TRBJ1-3|TRBV21-1
CASSNSRQGLRVSGNTIYF
>TRBJ2-7|TRBV27
CASSSADRNYEQYF
>TRBJ2-1|TRBV7-2
CASSLVVSGVNEQFF
>TRBJ2-1|TRBV7-2
CASSPLGTDYNEQFF
>TRBJ1-1|TRBV7-8
CASSPQGNTEAFF
>TRBJ2-7|TRBV5-6
CASSARLFAYEQYF
>TRBJ1-1|TRBV7-9
CASSLSGQGRVNTEAFF
>TRBJ1-5|TRBV2
CASSPGPENQPQHF
>TRBJ1-4|TRBV2
CASRPGGPNEKLFF
>TRBJ2-3|TRBV11-2
CASSRQGDTQYF
>TRBJ2-2|TRBV7-9
CASSKGLAVNTGELFF
>TRBJ1-2|TRBV6-2/TRBV6-3
CASSYSGTRYGYTF
>TRBJ2-7|TRBV5-6
CASSRGGLREQYF
>TRBJ2-2|TRBV7-7
CASGEGPNPSGELFF
>TRBJ1-2|TRBV18
CASSWDRGHNDGYTF
>TRBJ2-1|TRBV7-3
CASSLLAGVGEQFF
>TRBJ2-7|TRBV5-1
CASSRGDINEQYF
>TRBJ1-4|TRBV7-9
CASSEGQGALAEKLFF
>TRBJ1-6|TRBV5-1
CASSTSRGYNSPLHF
>TRBJ1-4|TRBV7-9
CASSRGQGTNEKLFF
>TRBJ2-7|TRBV27
CASSLGTAYEQYF
>TRBJ2-1|TRBV4-3
CARPAGGGAEEQFF
>TRBJ1-1|TRBV4-1
CASSQGGFNSGTVNTEAFF